This is a list of T cell receptor beta chains from one sample in a study of T cell repertoires in cytomegalovirus infection. TCRdb itself ran the reads through MiXCR, one entry per CDR3 protein. The sample yields 200,000 to 300,000 distinct CDR3 sequences, approximately 8.3% seen once. The sample taken for sequencing was PBMCs. Receptors originate from a human donor in good health (CMV status not recorded). Some clones in this sample may be carry-over from other donors' samples. Each CDR3 is given with its conserved first and last residue.

v_gene	j_gene	CDR3aa
TRBV7-2	TRBJ1-2	CASSEGTGSQYGGYTF
TRBV7-2	TRBJ2-5	CASSLVPNRGKSPETQYF
TRBV6-2/TRBV6-3	TRBJ2-3	CATDGLAGVGRSTDTQYF
TRBV4-1	TRBJ2-2	CASSQERGHTTGELFF
TRBV12-3/TRBV12-4	TRBJ2-3	CASSLERGDTSTDTQYF
TRBV7-2	TRBJ1-1	CASSPPGLQGLRTEAFF
TRBV7-2	TRBJ2-3	CASRARRATVEDTQYF
TRBV28	TRBJ2-3	CASSSYVNTQYF
TRBV28	TRBJ2-5	CASSPVSRETQYF
TRBV28	TRBJ2-1	CASSHGQGGNEQFF
TRBV18	TRBJ1-1	CASSPQGALNTEAFF
TRBV7-2	TRBJ2-4	CASSSRPTGGLDIQYF
TRBV7-8	TRBJ2-1	CASSLVEGIPNEQFF
TRBV7-2	TRBJ2-7	CASSQGQVYEQYF
TRBV7-2	TRBJ1-1	CASSAGRTEAFF
TRBV29-1	TRBJ2-4	CSVESGKNIQYF
TRBV11-2	TRBJ2-3	CASSLGWGGPDTQYF
TRBV7-2	TRBJ1-5	CASSVRQGQPQHF
TRBV20-1	TRBJ2-1	CSVTSDSYNEQFF
TRBV4-1	TRBJ1-1	CASSQDKWIPEAFF
TRBV29-1	TRBJ1-1	CSGRREGSEAFF
TRBV19	TRBJ2-7	CASSAGQASSYEQYF